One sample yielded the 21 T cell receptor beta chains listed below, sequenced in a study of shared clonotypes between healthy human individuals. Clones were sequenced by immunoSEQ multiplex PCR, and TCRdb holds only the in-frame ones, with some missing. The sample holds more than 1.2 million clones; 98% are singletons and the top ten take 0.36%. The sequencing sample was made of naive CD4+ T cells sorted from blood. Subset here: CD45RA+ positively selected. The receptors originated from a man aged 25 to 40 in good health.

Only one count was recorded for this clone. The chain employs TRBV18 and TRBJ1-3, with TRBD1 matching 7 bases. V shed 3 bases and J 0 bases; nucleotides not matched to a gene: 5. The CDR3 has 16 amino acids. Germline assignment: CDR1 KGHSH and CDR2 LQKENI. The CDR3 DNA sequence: TGTGCCAGCTCACCCCTGACAGGGCTCTCTGGAAACACCATATATTTT. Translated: CASSPLTGLSGNTIYF.

Here the CDR3 reads CASSEGLAGRRDNYEQYF. Here the CDR3 DNA reads TGTGCCAGCAGTGAAGGACTAGCGGGCCGACGTGACAACTACGAGCAGTACTTC. This chain uses TRBV2 with TRBJ2-7, with TRBD2 matching over 10 bases. There are 18 residues in the CDR3. Germline assignment: CDR1 SNHLY and CDR2 FYNNEI. V lost 1 base, J lost 3 bases, and 12 bases stayed unmatched.

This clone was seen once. Here the CDR3 DNA reads TGTGCCAGCTCACCAATTAGAATAATGGCCAGTGTAAACTCTGGAAACACCATATATTTT. Its translation is CASSPIRIMASVNSGNTIYF. The chain couples TRBV18 to TRBJ1-3; D is undetermined. Germline CDR1 reads KGHSH; CDR2 reads LQKENI. V lost 2 bases, J lost 0 bases, and 23 bases lay in between. The CDR3 spans 20 residues.

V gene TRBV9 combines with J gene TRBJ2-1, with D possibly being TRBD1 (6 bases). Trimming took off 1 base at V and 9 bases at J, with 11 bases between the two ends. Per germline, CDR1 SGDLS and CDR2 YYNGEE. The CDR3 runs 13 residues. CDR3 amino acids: CASSVQGYGEQFF. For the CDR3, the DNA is TGTGCCAGCAGCGTACAGGGGTACGGTGAGCAGTTCTTC.

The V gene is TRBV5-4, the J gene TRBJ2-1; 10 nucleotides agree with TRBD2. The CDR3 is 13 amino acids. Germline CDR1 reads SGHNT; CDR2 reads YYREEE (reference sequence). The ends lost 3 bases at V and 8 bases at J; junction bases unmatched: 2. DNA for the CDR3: TGTGCCAGCAGCTCTCTAGCGGGGGATGAGCAGTTCTTC. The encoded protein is CASSSLAGDEQFF.

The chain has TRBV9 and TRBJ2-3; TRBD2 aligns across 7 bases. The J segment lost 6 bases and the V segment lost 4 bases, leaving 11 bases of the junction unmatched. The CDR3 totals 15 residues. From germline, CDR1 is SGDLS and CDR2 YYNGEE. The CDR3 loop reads CASSSLGGRVDTQYF. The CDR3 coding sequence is TGTGCCAGCAGCTCCCTCGGCGGGAGAGTTGATACGCAGTATTTT.

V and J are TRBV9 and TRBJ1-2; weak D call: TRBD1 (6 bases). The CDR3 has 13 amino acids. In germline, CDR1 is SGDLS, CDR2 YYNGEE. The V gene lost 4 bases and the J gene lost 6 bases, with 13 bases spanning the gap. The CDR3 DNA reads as TGTGCCAGCAGCTTCCGGGACAAACATGGCTACACCTTC. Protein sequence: CASSFRDKHGYTF.

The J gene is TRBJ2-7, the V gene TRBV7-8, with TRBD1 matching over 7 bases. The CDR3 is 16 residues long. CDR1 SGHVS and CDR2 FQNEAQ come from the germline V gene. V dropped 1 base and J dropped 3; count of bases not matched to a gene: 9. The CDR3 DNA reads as TGTGCCAGCAGCTTAGTGTTCAGGGACAGAGACTACGAGCAGTACTTC. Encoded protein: CASSLVFRDRDYEQYF. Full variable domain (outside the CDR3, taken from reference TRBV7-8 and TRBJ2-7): GAGVSQSPRYKVAKRGQDVALRCDPISGHVSLFWYQQALGQGPEFLTYFQNEAQLDKSGLPSDRFFAERPEGSVSTLKIQRTQQEDSAVYLCASSLVFRDRDYEQYFGPGTRLTVT.

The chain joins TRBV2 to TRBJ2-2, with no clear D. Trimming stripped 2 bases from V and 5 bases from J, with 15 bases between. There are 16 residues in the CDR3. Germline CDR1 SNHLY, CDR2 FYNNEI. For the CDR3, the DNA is TGTGCCAGCAGTGAAACGGGTACGGCAATGACCGGGGAGCTGTTTTTT. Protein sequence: CASSETGTAMTGELFF.

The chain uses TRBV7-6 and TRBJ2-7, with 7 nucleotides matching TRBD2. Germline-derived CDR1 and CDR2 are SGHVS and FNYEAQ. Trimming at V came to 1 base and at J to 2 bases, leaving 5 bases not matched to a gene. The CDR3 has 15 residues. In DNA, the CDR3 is TGTGCCAGCAGCTTAGGAGTAGCGGGCCCCTACGAGCAGTACTTC. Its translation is CASSLGVAGPYEQYF.

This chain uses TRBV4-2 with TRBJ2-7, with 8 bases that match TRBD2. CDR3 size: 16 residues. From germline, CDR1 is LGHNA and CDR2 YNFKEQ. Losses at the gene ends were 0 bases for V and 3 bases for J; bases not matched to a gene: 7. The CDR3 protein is CASSQDYPSGSYEQYF. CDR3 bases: TGTGCCAGCAGCCAAGATTATCCGAGCGGGAGCTACGAGCAGTACTTC.

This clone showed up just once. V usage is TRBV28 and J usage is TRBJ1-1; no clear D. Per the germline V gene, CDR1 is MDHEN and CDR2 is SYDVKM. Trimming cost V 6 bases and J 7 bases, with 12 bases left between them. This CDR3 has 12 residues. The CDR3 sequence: CASRASRGEAFF. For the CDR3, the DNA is TGTGCCAGCAGGGCTTCCCGAGGTGAAGCTTTCTTT.

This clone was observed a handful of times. The CDR3 region is CASSYVQGSDGYTF. The CDR3 region has the DNA TGTGCCAGCAGTTACGTCCAGGGATCTGATGGCTACACCTTC. The J gene is TRBJ1-2, the V gene TRBV6-5, with TRBD1 as a possible D gene (5 bases). Germline loops: CDR1 MNHEY, CDR2 SVGAGI. The CDR3 has 14 residues. Deletions cut 2 bases from V and 6 bases from J, with 13 bases between.

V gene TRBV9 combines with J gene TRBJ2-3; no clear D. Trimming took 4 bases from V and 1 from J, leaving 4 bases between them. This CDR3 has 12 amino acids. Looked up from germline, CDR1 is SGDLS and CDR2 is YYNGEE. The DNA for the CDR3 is TGTGCCAGCAGCCGTCGCACAGATACGCAGTATTTT. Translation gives CASSRRTDTQYF.

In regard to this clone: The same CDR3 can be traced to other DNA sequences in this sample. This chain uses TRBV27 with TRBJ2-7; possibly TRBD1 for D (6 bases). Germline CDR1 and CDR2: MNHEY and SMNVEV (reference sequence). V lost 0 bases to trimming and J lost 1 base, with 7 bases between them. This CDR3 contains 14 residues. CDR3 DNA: TGTGCCAGCAGTTTATCCAGGGGATCCTACGAGCAGTACTTC. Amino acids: CASSLSRGSYEQYF.

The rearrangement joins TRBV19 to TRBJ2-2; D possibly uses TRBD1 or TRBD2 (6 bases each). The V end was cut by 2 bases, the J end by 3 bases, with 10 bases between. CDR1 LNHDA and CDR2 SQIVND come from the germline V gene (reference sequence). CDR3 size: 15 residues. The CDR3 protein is CASSIWGADTGELFF. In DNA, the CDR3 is TGTGCCAGTAGTATATGGGGGGCGGACACCGGGGAGCTGTTTTTT.

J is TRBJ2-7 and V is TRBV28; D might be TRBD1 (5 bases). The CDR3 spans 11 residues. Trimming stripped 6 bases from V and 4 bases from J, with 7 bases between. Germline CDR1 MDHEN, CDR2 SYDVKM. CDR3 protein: CASRTVYEQYF. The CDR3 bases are TGTGCCAGCAGGACAGTGTACGAGCAGTACTTC.

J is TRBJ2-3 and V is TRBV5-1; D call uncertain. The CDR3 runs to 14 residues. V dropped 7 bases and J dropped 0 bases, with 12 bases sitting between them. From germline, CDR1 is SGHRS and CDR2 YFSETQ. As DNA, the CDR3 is TGCGCCAGCCGCAAGGAGACTAGCACAGATACGCAGTATTTT. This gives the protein CASRKETSTDTQYF.

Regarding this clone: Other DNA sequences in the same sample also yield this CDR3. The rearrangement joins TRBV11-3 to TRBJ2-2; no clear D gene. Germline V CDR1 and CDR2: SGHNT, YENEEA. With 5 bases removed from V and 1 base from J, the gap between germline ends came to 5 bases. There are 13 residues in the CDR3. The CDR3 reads CASSPRNTGELFF. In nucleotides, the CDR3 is TGTGCCAGCAGCCCACGGAACACCGGGGAGCTGTTTTTT.

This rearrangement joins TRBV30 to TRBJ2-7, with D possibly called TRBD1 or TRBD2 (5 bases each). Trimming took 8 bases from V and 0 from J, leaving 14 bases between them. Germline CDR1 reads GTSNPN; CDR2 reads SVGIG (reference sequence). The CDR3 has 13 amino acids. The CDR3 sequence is CASSGASSYEQYF. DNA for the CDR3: TGTGCCAGCTCCGGGGCCAGCTCCTACGAGCAGTACTTC.

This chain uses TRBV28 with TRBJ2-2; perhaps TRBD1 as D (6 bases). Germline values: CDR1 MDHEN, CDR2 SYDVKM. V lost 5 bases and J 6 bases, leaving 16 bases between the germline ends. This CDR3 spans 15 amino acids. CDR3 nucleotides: TGTGCCAGCAGTCACAGGGACCCGGATGCCGGGGAGCTGTTTTTT. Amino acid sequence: CASSHRDPDAGELFF.